The next 13 T cell receptor beta chains were all read from a single sample in a study of blood T cell repertoires in COVID-19. Method: immunoSEQ multiplex PCR; TCRdb's copy keeps in-frame clones and lacks some. The sample records a few hundred thousand clones, around 90% being singletons. Specimen: peripheral blood. The source is a woman in her twenties or thirties with COVID-19, enrolled during active disease.

V and J are TRBV24-1 and TRBJ2-3; 12 bases fit TRBD2. The germline V gene encodes CDR1 KGHDR and CDR2 SFDVKD. The CDR3 contains 16 residues. J was trimmed by 10 bases and V by 3 bases; bases with no gene match: 10. The CDR3: CATSDPGLAGRVAQYF. CDR3 coding DNA: TGTGCCACCAGTGATCCAGGACTAGCGGGACGGGTGGCGCAGTATTTT.

As DNA, the CDR3 is TGTGCCAGCAGCTTAGCACAGCCTGAAAAACTGTTTTTT. Protein sequence: CASSLAQPEKLFF. The chain has TRBV7-9 and TRBJ1-4; the D is unclear. Germline V lookup: CDR1 SEHNR, CDR2 FQNEAQ (reference sequence). The CDR3 is made up of 13 amino acids. Trimming left V 0 bases short and J 7 bases short, with 6 bases between.

As concerns this clone: It is unclear where the CDR3 begins or ends on the DNA, so no DNA is shown, and the CDR3 is as TCRdb lists it. This chain connects TRBV21-1 to TRBJ2-7; TRBD2, the table's D call, lacks a check against the DNA. TRBV21-1 is a documented pseudogene. The CDR3 is 15 residues long, ends included. This CDR3 is CASSKEVGLGNEQYV.

The CDR3 DNA is TGTGCCAGCAGCCGGGGAACAGATACGCAGTATTTT. This gives the protein CASSRGTDTQYF. J is TRBJ2-3 and V is TRBV11-2; maybe TRBD2 (5 bases). The germline V gene has CDR1 SGHAT and CDR2 FQNNGV. The CDR3 has 12 residues. Trimming left V 5 bases short and J 3 bases short, with 6 bases between.

Here the CDR3 reads CASRPGGTFNYGYTF. DNA of the CDR3: TGCGCCAGCAGGCCAGGGGGGACCTTTAACTATGGCTACACCTTC. The chain links TRBV10-2 to TRBJ1-2, with TRBD1 identical over 7 bases. CDR1 is WSHSY and CDR2 is SAAADI in the germline V gene. CDR3 length: 15 residues. J gave up 1 base and V 6 bases, and 8 bases lay outside the gene matches.

V gene TRBV14 combines with J gene TRBJ1-6; D is ambiguous. Deletions cut 6 bases from V and 4 bases from J, with 13 bases between. Germline-derived CDR1 and CDR2 are SGHDN and FVKESK. The CDR3 is made up of 15 amino acids. The CDR3 coding sequence is TGTGCCAGCAGGCCGTCAGTCCCATATAATTCACCCCTCCACTTT. Protein: CASRPSVPYNSPLHF.

This clone was found a few times. Here the CDR3 reads CASGLAGIPEAFF. CDR3 DNA: TGTGCTAGTGGTTTGGCGGGAATCCCTGAAGCTTTCTTT. J is TRBJ1-1 and V is TRBV12-5, with D unclear. The V and J ends lost 1 base and 6 bases respectively, with 9 bases between them. The length of the CDR3 is 13 residues. CDR1 LGHNT and CDR2 FRNRAP come from the germline V gene.

The chain combines TRBV7-9 with TRBJ1-4, with 8 nucleotides matching TRBD1. The germline V gene has CDR1 SEHNR and CDR2 FQNEAQ (reference sequence). The CDR3 sequence is 17 residues long. Trimming took 5 bases from V and 2 from J; bases not matched to a gene: 10. The CDR3 protein is CASSRRDRNFTNEKLFF. CDR3 in DNA: TGTGCCAGCAGCCGAAGGGACAGGAATTTTACTAATGAAAAACTGTTTTTT.

V usage is TRBV19 and J usage is TRBJ1-5, with a weak D call TRBD1 (6 bases). This CDR3 has 17 residues. The V end was cut by 5 bases, the J end by 3 bases, with 20 bases between. Per germline, CDR1 LNHDA and CDR2 SQIVND (reference sequence). The CDR3 sequence: CASSPRGQGWDNQPQHF. DNA for the CDR3: TGTGCCAGTAGTCCCAGGGGCCAGGGATGGGACAATCAGCCCCAGCATTTT.

This clone showed up just a few times. The rearrangement uses TRBV11-2 and TRBJ2-6; the match to TRBD1 covers 9 bases. This CDR3 has 18 amino acids. The J segment lost 3 bases and the V segment lost 1 base, leaving 7 bases of the junction unmatched. The germline CDR1 and CDR2 sequences are SGHAT and FQNNGV. The CDR3, as DNA: TGTGCCAGCAGCTTAGGCGGGACAGGGATTCGTGGGGCCAACGTCCTGACTTTC. It translates to CASSLGGTGIRGANVLTF.

The chain carries TRBV7-8 and TRBJ2-5; D remains ambiguous. Germline V lookup: CDR1 SGHVS, CDR2 FQNEAQ. V shed 2 bases and J shed 5 bases, with 18 bases lying between them. This CDR3 has 16 residues. CDR3 sequence (DNA): TGTGCCAGCAGCTTACGCTACCTCGAGGCACCCGAGACCCAGTACTTC. This gives the protein CASSLRYLEAPETQYF.

This clone was picked up a small number of times. The chain joins TRBV19 to TRBJ2-1; 9 bases fit TRBD1. V dropped 5 bases and J dropped 3; count of bases not matched to a gene: 5. Germline lookup yields CDR1 LNHDA and CDR2 SQIVND (reference sequence). The length of the CDR3 is 15 residues. CDR3 region: CASSPTGGIYNEQFF. The DNA for the CDR3 is TGTGCCAGTAGTCCGACAGGGGGGATCTACAATGAGCAGTTCTTC.

This clone showed up just once. Other DNA sequences in this specimen translate into the identical CDR3. The rearrangement joins TRBV5-1 to TRBJ1-1, with 7 positions matching TRBD1. This CDR3 is built from 13 residues. Losses at the gene ends were 1 base for V and 3 bases for J; bases not matched to a gene: 0. Germline lookup yields CDR1 SGHRS and CDR2 YFSETQ. The CDR3 nucleotides read TGCGCCAGCAGCTTGACAGGGGACACTGAAGCTTTCTTT. Translation: CASSLTGDTEAFF.